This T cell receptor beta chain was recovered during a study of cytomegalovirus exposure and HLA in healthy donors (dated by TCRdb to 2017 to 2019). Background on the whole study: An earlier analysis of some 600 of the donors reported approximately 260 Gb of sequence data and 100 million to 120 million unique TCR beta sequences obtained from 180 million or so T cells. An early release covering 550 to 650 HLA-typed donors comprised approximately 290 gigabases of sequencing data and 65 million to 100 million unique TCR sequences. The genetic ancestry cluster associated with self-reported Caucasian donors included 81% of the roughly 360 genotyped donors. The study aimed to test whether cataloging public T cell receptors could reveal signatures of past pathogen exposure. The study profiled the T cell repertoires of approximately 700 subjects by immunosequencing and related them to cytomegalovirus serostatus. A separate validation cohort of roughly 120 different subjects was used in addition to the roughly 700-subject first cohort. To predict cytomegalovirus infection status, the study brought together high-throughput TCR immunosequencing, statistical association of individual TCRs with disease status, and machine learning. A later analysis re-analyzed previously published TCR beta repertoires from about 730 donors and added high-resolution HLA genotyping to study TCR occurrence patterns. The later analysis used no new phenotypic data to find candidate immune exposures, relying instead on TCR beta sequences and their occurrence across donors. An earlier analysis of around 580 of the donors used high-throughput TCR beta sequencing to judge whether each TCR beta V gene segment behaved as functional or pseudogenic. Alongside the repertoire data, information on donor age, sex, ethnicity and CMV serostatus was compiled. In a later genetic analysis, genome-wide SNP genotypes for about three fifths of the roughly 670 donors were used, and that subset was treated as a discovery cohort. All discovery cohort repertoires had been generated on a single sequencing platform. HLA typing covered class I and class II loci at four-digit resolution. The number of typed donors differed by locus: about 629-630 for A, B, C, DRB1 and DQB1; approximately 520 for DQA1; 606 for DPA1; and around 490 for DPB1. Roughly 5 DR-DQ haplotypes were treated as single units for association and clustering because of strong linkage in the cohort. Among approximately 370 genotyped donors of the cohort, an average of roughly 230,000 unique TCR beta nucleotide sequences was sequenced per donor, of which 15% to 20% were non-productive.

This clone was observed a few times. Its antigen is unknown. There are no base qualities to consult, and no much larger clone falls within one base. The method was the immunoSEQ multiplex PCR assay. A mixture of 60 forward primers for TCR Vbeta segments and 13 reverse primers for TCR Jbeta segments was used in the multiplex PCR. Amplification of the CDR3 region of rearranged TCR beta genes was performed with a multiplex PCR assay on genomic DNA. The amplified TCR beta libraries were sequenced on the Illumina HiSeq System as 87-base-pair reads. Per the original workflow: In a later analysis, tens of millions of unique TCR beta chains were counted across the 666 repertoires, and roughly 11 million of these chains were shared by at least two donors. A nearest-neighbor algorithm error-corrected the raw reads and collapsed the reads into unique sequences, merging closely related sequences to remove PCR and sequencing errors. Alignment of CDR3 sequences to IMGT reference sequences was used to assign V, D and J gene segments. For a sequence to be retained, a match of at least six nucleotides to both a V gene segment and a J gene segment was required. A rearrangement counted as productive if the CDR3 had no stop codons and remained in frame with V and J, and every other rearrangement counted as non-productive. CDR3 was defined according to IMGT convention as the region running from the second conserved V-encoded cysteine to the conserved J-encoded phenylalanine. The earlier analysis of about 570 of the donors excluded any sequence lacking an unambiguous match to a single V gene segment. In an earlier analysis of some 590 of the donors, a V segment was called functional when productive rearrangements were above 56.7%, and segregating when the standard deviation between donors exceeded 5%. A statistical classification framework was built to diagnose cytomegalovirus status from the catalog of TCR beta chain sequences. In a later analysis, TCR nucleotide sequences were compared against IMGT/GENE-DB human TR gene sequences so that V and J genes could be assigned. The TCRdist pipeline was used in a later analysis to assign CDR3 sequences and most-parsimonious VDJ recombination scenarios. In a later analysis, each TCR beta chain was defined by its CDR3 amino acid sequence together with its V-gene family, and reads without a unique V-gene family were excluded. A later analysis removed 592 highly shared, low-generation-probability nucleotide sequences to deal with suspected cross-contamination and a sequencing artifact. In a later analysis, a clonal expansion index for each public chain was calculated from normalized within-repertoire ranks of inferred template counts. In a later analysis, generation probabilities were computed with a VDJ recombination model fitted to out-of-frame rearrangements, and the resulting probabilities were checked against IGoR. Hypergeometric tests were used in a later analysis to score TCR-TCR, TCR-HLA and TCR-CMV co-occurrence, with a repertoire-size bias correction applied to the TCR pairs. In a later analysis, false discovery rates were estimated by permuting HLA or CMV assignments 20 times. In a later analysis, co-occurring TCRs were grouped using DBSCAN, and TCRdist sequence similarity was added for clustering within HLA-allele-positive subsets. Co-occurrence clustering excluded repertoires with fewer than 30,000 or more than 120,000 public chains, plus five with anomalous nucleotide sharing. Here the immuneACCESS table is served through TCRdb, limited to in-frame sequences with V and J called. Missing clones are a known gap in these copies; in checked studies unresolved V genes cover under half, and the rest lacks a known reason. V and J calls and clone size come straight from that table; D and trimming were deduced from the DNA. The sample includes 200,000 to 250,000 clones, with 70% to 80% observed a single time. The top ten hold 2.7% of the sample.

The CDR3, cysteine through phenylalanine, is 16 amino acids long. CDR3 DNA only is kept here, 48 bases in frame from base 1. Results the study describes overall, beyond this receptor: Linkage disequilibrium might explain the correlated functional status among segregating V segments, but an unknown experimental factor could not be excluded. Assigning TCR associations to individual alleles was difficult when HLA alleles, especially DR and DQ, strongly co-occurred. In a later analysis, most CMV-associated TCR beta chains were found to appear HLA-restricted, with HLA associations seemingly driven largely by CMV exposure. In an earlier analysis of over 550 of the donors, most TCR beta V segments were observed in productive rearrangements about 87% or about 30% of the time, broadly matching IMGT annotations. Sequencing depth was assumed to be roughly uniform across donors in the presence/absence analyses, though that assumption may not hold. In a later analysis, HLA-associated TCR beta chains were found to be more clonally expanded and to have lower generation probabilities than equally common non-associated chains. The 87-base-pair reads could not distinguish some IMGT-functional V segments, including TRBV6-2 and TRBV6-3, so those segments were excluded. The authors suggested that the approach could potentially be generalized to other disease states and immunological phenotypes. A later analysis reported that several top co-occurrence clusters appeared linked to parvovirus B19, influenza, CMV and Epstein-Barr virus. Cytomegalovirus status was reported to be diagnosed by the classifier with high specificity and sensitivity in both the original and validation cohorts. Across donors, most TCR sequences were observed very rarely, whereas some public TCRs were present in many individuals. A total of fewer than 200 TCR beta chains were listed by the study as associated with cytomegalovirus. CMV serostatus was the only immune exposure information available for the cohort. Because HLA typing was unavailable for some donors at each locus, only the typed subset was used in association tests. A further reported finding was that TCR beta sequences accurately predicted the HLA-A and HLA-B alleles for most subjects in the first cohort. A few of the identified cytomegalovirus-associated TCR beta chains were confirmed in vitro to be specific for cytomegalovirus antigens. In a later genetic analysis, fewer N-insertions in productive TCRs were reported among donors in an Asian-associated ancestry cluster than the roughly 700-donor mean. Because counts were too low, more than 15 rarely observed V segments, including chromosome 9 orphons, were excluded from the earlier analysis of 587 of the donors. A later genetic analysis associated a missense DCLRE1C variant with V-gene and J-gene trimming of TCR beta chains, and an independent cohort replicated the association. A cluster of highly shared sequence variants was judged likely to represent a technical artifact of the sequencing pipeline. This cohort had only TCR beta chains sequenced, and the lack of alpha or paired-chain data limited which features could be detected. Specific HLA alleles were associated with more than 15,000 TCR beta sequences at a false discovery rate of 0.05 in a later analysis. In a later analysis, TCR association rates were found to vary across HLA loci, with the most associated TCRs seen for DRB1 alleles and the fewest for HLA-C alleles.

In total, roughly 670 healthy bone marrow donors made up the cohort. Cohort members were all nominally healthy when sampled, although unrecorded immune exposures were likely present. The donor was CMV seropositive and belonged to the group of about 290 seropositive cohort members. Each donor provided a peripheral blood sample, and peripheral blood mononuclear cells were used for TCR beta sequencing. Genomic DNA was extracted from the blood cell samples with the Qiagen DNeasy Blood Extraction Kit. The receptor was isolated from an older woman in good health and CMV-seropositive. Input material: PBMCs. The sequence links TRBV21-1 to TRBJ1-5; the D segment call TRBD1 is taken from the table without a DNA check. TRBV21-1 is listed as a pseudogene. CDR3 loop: CASSKDATDTAEPQHF. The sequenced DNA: TGTGCCAGCAGCAAAGACGCGACAGATACGGCTGAGCCCCAGCATTTT.